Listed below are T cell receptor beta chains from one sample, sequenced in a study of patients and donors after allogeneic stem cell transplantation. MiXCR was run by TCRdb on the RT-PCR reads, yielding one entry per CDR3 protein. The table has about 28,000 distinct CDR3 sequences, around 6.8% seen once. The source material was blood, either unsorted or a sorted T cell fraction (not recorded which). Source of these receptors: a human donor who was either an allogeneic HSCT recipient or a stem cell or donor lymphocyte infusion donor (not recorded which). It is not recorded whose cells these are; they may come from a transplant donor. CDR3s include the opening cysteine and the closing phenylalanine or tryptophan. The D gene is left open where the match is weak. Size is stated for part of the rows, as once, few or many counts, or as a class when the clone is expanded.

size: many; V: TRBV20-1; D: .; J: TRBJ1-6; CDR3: CSARIYSFNSPLHF; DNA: TGCAGTGCTAGGATCTACAGTTTTAATTCACCCCTCCACTTT
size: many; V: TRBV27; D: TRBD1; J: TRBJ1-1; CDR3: CASSPRDSRTFEAFF; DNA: TGTGCCAGCAGTCCCCGGGACAGCCGAACCTTTGAAGCTTTCTTT
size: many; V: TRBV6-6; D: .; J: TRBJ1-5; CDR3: CASRPQGVQPQHF; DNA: TGTGCCAGCAGACCGCAGGGAGTCCAGCCCCAGCATTTT
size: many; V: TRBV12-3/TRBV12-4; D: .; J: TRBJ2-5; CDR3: CASRTWAEYQETQYF; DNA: TGTGCCAGCAGGACTTGGGCTGAGTACCAAGAGACCCAGTACTTC
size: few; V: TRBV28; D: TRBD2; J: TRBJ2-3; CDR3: CASSGLADTDTQYF; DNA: TGTGCCTCCTCGGGACTAGCGGACACAGATACGCAGTATTTT
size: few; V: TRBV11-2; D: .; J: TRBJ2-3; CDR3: CASSLGRDTNTQYF; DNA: TGTGCCAGCAGCTTAGGGCGGGACACAAATACGCAGTATTTT
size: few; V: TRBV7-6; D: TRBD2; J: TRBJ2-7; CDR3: CASSTRGGPNEQYF; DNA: TGTGCCAGCAGCACGAGGGGAGGGCCTAACGAGCAGTACTTC
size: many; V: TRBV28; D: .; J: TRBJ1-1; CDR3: CASRRPGLMTEAFF; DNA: TGTGCCAGTAGAAGGCCCGGTTTAATGACTGAAGCTTTCTTT
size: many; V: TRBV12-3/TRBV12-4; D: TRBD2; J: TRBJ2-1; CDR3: CASRPPGTRNGEQFF; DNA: TGTGCCAGCAGACCTCCCGGGACTAGAAACGGTGAGCAGTTCTTC
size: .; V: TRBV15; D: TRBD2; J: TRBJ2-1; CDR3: CATSRGSASGRYNEQFF; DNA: TGTGCCACCAGCAGAGGGAGTGCTAGCGGGAGATATAATGAGCAGTTCTTC
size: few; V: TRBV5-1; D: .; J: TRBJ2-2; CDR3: CASSLWAGRNTGELFF; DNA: TGCGCCAGCAGTCTTTGGGCAGGGAGGAACACCGGGGAGCTGTTTTTT
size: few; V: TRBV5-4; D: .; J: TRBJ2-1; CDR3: CASSLPPYNEQFF; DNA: TGTGCCAGCAGCTTGCCTCCATACAATGAGCAGTTCTTC
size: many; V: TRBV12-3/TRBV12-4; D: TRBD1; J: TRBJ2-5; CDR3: CASSSWTGIGKTQYF; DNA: TGTGCCAGCAGTTCGTGGACAGGGATTGGAAAGACCCAGTACTTC
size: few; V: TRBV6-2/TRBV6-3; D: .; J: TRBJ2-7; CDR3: CASSIAGLDPYEQYF; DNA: TGTGCCAGCAGTATCGCGGGACTGGACCCCTACGAGCAGTACTTC
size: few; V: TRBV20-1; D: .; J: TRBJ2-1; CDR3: CSARSSPRNNEQFF; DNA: TGCAGTGCTAGAAGTAGTCCACGGAACAATGAGCAGTTCTTC
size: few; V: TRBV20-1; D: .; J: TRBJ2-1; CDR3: CSSPSGPRPTYNEQFF; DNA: TGCAGTTCCCCCTCCGGGCCCCGACCCACGTACAATGAGCAGTTCTTC
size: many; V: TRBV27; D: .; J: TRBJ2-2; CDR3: CASSLKGVPGELFF; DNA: TGTGCCAGCAGTTTAAAGGGCGTCCCTGGGGAGCTGTTTTTT
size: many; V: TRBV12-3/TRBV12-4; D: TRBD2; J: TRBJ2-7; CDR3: CASRELAGGHEQYF; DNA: TGTGCCAGCAGGGAACTAGCGGGAGGGCACGAGCAGTACTTC
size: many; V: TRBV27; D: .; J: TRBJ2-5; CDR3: CASRASMETQYF; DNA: TGTGCCAGCAGGGCTAGCATGGAGACCCAGTACTTC
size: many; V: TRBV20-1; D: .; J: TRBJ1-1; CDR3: CSALTRTVNTEAFF; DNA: TGCAGTGCTCTTACCAGGACAGTAAACACTGAAGCTTTCTTT
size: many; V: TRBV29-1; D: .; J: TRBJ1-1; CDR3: CSVDLIMNTEAFF; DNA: TGCAGCGTTGATCTAATTATGAACACTGAAGCTTTCTTT
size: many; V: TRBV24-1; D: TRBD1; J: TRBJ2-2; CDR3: CATKTQGAAGELFF; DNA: TGTGCCACCAAAACGCAGGGGGCCGCCGGGGAGCTGTTTTTT
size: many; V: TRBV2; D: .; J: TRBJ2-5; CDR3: CASSIDFAETQYF; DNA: TGTGCCAGCAGTATCGATTTCGCAGAGACCCAGTACTTC
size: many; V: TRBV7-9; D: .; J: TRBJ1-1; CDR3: CASSLHRTLILPEAFF; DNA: TGTGCCAGCAGCTTACACCGGACTCTTATTCTCCCTGAAGCTTTCTTT
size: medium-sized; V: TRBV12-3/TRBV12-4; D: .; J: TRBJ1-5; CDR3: CASSLTSNQPQHF; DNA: TGTGCCAGCAGTTTAACTAGCAATCAGCCCCAGCATTTT
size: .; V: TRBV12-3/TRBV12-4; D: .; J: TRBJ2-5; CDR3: CASSLRETQYF; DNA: TGTGCCAGCAGTTTACGGGAGACCCAGTACTTC